In its sample, the clone carrying this T cell receptor (beta chain) was seen a few times. Its matching antigen is unknown. The time point here: newly diagnosed GD, antithyroid drugs for less than 3 months. From PBMCs, RNA was extracted and then used to make the TCR library. This entry belongs to a study of regulatory T cells in long-lasting Graves disease. Arm-PCR of CDR3 regions and iRepertoire HTBI primers were the basis on which TCR beta libraries were built. Each CDR3 protein is one row after TCRdb ran MiXCR on the multiplex PCR reads. This sample has more than 300,000 distinct CDR3 sequences, with about 10% found just once. The CDR3 extends over 18 amino acids. CDR1 is SGDLS, CDR2 YYNGEE, per germline. V dropped 0 bases and J dropped 0 bases, with 17 bases sitting between them. Findings of the study overall: The study found TRBV28, TRBJ1-2 and TRBJ2-5 favored in persistent disease.

This sample also appeared in a second study, on T cells in Graves' hyperthyroidism and ophthalmopathy. From that report: Clinical symptoms, serum thyroxine and TRAb, thyroid ultrasound and orbital computed tomography together formed the diagnostic basis.

The chain carries TRBV9 and TRBJ2-3, with D perhaps TRBD1 (5 bases). This specimen was peripheral blood mononuclear cells (PBMCs), taken at new diagnosis, from a patient treated with antithyroid drugs. The TCR originated in a young woman with Graves disease. In DNA, the CDR3 is TGTGCCAGCAGCGTAGTCGAGGTGGGGCCCGGAAGCACAGATACGCAGTATTTT. The encoded protein is CASSVVEVGPGSTDTQYF.